Reported below is one TCR beta chain. Its cognate antigen is unknown. Histologic diagnosis was independently verified by two lung pathologists. Germline V gene lookup returns CDR1 SNHLY and CDR2 FYNNEI. With 4 bases removed from V and 11 bases from J, the gap between germline ends came to 14 bases. The CDR3 totals 13 residues. This sample stems from a study of immune evolution from preneoplasia to lung adenocarcinoma. Study-level points and caveats: Normal lung had highest clonality; later lesions appeared denser, more diverse.

The method was immunoSEQ multiplex PCR; TCRdb's version includes in-frame clones alone and lacks a portion of them. The repertoire holds 6,500 to 10,000 clones, 81% seen once, with 6.5% to 10% in the top ten. The sequenced sample was FFPE invasive lung adenocarcinoma tissue. This chain joins TRBV2 and TRBJ1-4, with D hard to call. The TCR comes from a person aged 45 to 59 with lung adenocarcinoma. CDR3 bases: TGTGCCAGCAGTGGAGCAGATGGAGGGAAACTGTTTTTT. Residues: CASSGADGGKLFF.